This T cell receptor (beta chain) was observed in a study of T cell responses to AZD1222 COVID-19 vaccine. This CDR3 comprises 16 residues. The V and J ends lost 2 bases and 0 bases respectively, with 10 bases between them. Germline lookup yields CDR1 MDHEN and CDR2 SYDVKM. Clones were read by immunoSEQ multiplex PCR, and TCRdb kept only the in-frame ones, dropping some. The data contain 130,000 or so clones, 85% to 90% of them singletons. Comment on this clone: What it recognizes is unknown.

Study-wide points: Females made up more of the donors, who were largely white British, and clonal diversity may have come out too low. CD4 TCRs covered the whole spike, strongest at regions 160-218 and 743-854.

V gene TRBV28 combines with J gene TRBJ1-4; D might be TRBD1 (5 bases). Source: peripheral blood, taken 28 days after the second AZD1222 dose. The receptor's source is an adult who received the AZD1222 COVID-19 vaccine. In nucleotides, the CDR3 is TGTGCCAGCAGTTTAGGGACGATTGCAACTAATGAAAAACTGTTTTTT. This gives the protein CASSLGTIATNEKLFF.